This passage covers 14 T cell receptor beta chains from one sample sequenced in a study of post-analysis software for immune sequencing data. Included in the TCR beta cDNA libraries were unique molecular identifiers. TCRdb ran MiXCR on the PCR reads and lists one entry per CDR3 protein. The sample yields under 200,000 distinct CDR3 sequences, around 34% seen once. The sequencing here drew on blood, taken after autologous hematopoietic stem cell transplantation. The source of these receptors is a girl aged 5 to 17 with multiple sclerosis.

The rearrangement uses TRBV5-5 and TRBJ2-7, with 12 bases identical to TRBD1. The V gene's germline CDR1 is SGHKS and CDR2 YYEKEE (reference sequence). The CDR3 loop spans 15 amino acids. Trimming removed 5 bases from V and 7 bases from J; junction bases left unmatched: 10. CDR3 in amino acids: CASSLTGQGAGEQYF. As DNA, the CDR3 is TGTGCCAGCAGTCTTACGGGACAGGGGGCTGGGGAGCAGTACTTC.

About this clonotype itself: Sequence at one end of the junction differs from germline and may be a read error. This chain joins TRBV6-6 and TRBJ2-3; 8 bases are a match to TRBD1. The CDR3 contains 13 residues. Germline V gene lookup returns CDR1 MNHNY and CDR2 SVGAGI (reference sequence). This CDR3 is CAGSSTGADTQYF. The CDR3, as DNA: TGTGCCGGCAGTTCGACAGGGGCAGATACGCAGTATTTT.

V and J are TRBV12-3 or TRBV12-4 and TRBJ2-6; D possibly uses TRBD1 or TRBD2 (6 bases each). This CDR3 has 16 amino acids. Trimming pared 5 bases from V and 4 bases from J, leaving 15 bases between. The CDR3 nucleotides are TGTGCCAGCAGTCTGGGGGGCTCGTGGGGGGCCAACGTCCTGACTTTC. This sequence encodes CASSLGGSWGANVLTF.

In DNA, the CDR3 is TGTGCCAGCAGTTGGAGGACTGGCACCGACTACGAACAGTACTTC. It codes for CASSWRTGTDYEQYF. V and J are TRBV27 and TRBJ2-4; D is perhaps TRBD2 (5 bases). The germline V and J ends were trimmed by 4 bases and 13 bases, with 23 bases remaining between them. This CDR3 is built from 15 residues. The germline V gene encodes CDR1 MNHEY and CDR2 SMNVEV (reference sequence).

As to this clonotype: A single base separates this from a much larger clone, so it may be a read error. The CDR3 DNA reads TGTGCCATCAGCACAGGGGACAATCGGCCCCAGCATTTT. Translation gives CAISTGDNRPQHF. This chain joins TRBV10-3 and TRBJ1-5, with 7 bases that match TRBD1. Germline V CDR1 and CDR2: ENHRY, SYGVKD. This CDR3 is built from 13 residues.

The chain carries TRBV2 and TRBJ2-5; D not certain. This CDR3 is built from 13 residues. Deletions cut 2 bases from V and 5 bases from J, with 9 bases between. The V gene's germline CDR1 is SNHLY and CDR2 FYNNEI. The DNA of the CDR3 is TGTGCCAGCAGTGAACGACACCGGGAGACCCAGTACTTC. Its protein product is CASSERHRETQYF.

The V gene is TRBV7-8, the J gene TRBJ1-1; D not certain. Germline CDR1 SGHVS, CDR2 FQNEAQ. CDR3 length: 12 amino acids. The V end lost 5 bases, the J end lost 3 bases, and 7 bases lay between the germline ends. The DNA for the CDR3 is TGTGCCAGCAGCCCTCGGCACACTGAAGCTTTCTTT. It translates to CASSPRHTEAFF.

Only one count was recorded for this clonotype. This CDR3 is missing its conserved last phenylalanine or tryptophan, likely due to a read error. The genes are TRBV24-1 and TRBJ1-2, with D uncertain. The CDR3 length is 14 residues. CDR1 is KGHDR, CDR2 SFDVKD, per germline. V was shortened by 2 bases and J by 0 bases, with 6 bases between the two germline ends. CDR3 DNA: TGTGCCACCAGTGATTCGCAGGCTAACTATGGCTACACCGTC. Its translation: CATSDSQANYGYTV.

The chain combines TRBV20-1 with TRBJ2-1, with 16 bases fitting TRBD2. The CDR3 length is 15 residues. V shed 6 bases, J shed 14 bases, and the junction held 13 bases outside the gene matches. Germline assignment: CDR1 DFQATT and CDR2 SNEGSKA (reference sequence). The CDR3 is CSAGTPGTSGREKFF. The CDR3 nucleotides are TGCAGTGCCGGAACCCCCGGGACTAGCGGGAGGGAAAAGTTCTTC.

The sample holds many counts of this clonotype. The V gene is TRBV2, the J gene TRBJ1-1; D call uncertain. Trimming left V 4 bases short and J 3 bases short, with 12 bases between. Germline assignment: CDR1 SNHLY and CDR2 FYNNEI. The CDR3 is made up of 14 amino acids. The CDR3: CASSGPTVDTEAFF. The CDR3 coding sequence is TGTGCCAGCAGTGGACCCACAGTGGACACTGAAGCTTTCTTT. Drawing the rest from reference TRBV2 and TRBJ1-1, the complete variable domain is EPEVTQTPSHQVTQMGQEVILRCVPISNHLYFYWYRQILGQKVEFLVSFYNNEISEKSEIFDDQFSVERPDGSNFTLKIRSTKLEDSAMYFCASSGPTVDTEAFFGQGTRLTVV.

The CDR3 loop reads CSARGQGVAEAFF. The DNA of the CDR3 is TGCAGTGCGCGGGGACAGGGGGTGGCTGAAGCTTTCTTT. The chain has TRBV20-1 and TRBJ1-1; 11 bases align to TRBD1. The CDR3 is 13 amino acids. J gave up 6 bases and V 6 bases, and 6 bases lay outside the gene matches. Germline V gene data show CDR1 as DFQATT and CDR2 as SNEGSKA (reference sequence).

As DNA, the CDR3 is TGTGCCAGCAGCCAAGGGATACTAGCGGGATCGGAGACCCAGTACTTC. Protein product: CASSQGILAGSETQYF. This chain joins TRBV3-1 and TRBJ2-7; 10 positions agree with TRBD2. The J call may not be correct, given that the DNA end is closer to TRBJ2-5. CDR1 and CDR2 (germline): LGHDT, YNNKEL (reference sequence). The CDR3 consists of 16 residues.

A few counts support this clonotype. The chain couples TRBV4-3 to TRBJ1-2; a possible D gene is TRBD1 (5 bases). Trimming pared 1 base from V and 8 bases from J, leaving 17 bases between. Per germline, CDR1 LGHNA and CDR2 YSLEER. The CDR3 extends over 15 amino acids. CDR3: CASSQVIQDPWGYTF. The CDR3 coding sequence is TGCGCCAGCAGCCAAGTTATACAGGACCCGTGGGGCTACACCTTC.

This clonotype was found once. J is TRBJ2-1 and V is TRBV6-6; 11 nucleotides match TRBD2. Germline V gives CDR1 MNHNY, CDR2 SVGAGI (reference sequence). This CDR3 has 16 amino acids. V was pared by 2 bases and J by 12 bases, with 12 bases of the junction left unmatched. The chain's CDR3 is CASSYPGTSGHRVQFF. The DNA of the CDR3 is TGTGCCAGCAGTTACCCCGGGACTAGCGGTCATAGAGTGCAGTTCTTC.